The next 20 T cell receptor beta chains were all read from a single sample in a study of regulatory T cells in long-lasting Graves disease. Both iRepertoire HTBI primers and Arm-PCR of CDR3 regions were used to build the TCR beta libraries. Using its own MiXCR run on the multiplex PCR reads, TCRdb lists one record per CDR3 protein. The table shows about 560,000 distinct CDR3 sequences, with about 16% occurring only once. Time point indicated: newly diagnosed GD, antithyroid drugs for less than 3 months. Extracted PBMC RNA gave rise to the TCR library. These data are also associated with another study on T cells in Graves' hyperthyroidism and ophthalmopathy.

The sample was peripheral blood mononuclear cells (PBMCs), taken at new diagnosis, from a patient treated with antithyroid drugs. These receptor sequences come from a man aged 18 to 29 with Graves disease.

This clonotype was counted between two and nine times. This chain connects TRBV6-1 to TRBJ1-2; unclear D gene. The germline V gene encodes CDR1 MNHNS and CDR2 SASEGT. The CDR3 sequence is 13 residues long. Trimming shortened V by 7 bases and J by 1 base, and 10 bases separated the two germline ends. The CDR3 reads CASMVNFNYGYTF. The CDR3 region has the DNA TGTGCCAGCATGGTTAATTTTAACTATGGCTACACCTTC.

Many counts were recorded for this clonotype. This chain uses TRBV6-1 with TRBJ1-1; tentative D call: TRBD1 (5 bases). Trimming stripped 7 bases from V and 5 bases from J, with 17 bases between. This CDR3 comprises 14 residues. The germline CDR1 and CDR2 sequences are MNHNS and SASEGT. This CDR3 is CASTERRAGTEAFF. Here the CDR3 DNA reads TGTGCCAGCACCGAAAGGAGGGCAGGGACTGAAGCTTTCTTT.

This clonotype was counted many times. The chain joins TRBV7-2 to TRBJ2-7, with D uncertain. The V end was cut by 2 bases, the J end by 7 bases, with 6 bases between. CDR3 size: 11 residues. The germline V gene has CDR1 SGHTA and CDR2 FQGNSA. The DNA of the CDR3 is TGTGCCAGCAGCTTATATTCGGAGCAGTACTTC. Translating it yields CASSLYSEQYF.

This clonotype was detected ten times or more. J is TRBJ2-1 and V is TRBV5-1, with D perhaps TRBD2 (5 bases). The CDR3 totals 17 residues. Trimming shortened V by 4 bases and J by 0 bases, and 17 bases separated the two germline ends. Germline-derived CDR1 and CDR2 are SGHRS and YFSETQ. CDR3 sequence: CASSPLTLGSSYNEQFF. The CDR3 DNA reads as TGCGCCAGCAGCCCATTAACTTTGGGGAGCTCCTACAATGAGCAGTTCTTC.

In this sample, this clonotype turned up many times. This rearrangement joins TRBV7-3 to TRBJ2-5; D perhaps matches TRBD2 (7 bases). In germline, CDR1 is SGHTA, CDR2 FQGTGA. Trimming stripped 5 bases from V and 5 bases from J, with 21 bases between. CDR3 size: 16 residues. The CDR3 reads CASSPRGGGGRETQYF. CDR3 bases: TGTGCCAGCAGCCCGAGGGGGGGGGGCGGCCGGGAGACCCAGTACTTC.

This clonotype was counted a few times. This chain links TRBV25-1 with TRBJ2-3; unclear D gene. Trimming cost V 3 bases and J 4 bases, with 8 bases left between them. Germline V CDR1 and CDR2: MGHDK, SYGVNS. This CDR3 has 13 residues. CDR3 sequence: CASSDDMADTQYF. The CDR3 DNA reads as TGTGCCAGCAGTGACGACATGGCAGATACGCAGTATTTT.

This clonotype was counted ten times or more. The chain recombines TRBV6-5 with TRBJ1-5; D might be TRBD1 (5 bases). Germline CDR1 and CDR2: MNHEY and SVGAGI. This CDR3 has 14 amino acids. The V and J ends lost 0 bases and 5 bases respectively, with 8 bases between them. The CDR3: CASSYSGQYQPQHF. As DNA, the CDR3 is TGTGCCAGCAGTTACTCGGGGCAGTATCAGCCCCAGCATTTT.

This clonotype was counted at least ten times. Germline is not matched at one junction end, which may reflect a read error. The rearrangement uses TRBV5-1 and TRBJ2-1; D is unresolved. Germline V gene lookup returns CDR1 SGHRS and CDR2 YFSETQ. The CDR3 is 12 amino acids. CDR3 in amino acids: CASSSDYNEQFF. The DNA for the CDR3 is TGTGCCAGCAGTTCAGATTACAATGAGCAGTTCTTC.

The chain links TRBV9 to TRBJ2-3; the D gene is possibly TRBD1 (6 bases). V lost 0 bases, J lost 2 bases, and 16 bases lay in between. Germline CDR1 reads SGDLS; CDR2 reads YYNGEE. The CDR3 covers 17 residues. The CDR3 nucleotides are TGTGCCAGCAGCGTAGTGGGACAAAGGCTTTCCACAGATACGCAGTATTTT. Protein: CASSVVGQRLSTDTQYF.

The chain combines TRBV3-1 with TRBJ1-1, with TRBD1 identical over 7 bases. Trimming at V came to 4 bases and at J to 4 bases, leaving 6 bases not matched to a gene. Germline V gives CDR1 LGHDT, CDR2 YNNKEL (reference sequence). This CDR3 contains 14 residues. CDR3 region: CASSPGQRGTEAFF. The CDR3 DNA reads TGTGCCAGCAGCCCGGGACAGCGGGGCACTGAAGCTTTCTTT.

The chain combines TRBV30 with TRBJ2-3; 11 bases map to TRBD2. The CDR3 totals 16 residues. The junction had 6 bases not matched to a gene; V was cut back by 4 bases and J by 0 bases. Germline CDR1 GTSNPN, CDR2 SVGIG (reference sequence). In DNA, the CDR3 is TGTGCCTGGACCGTGGGACTAGCGGACAGCACAGATACGCAGTATTTT. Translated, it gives CAWTVGLADSTDTQYF. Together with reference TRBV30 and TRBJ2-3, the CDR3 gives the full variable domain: SQTIHQWPATLVQPVGSPLSLECTVEGTSNPNLYWYRQAAGRGLQLLFYSVGIGQISSEVPQNLSASRPQDRQFILSSKKLLLSDSGFYLCAWTVGLADSTDTQYFGPGTRLTVL.

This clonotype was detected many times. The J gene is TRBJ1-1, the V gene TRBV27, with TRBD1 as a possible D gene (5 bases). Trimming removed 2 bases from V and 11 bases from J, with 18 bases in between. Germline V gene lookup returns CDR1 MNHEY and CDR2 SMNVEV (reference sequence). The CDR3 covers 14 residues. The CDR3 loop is CASSLMVGVGRAFF. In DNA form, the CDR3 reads TGTGCCAGCAGTTTAATGGTCGGGGTGGGGCGGGCTTTCTTT.

CDR3 region: CASRYYPTGELFF. CDR3 nucleotide sequence: TGTGCCAGCCGGTACTACCCGACCGGGGAGCTGTTTTTT. The gene calls are TRBV2 and TRBJ2-2; D gene uncertain. The V gene lost 8 bases and the J gene lost 5 bases, with 12 bases spanning the gap. The CDR3 spans 13 residues. Germline CDR1 SNHLY, CDR2 FYNNEI.

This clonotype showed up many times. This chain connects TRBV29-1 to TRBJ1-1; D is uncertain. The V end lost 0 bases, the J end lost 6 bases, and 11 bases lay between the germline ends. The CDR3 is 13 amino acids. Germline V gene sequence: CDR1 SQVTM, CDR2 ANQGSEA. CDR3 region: CSVEEARLSEAFF. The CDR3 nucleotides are TGCAGCGTTGAAGAAGCGAGACTTTCTGAAGCTTTCTTT.

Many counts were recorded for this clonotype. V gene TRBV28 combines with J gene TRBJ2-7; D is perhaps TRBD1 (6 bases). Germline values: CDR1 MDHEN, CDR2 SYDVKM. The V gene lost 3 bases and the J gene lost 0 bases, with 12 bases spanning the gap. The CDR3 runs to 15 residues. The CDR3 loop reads CASSFTGLASYEQYF. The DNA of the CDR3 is TGTGCCAGCAGTTTTACAGGGTTGGCCTCCTACGAGCAGTACTTC.

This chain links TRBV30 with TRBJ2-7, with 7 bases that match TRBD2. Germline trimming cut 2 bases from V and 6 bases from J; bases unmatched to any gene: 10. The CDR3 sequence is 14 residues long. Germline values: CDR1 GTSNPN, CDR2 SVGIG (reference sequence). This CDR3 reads CAWSKTGGVAEQYF. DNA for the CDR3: TGTGCCTGGAGTAAAACGGGGGGTGTTGCCGAGCAGTACTTC.

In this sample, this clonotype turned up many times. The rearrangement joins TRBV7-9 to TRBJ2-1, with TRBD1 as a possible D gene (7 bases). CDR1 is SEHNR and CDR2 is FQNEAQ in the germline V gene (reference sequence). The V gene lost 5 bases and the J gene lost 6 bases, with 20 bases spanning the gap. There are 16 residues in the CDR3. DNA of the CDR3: TGTGCCAGCAGCCAAGTCCCCCAGGGGGGAGGCAATGAGCAGTTCTTC. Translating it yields CASSQVPQGGGNEQFF.

The CDR3 DNA reads TGTGCCAGCACTCCCCGGTGGGGATTAGGTGGCTACACCTTC. Protein product: CASTPRWGLGGYTF. The rearrangement links TRBV27 to TRBJ1-2; D is ambiguous. Germline V gives CDR1 MNHEY, CDR2 SMNVEV (reference sequence). CDR3 length: 14 residues. V lost 7 bases and J lost 7, with 19 bases in between.

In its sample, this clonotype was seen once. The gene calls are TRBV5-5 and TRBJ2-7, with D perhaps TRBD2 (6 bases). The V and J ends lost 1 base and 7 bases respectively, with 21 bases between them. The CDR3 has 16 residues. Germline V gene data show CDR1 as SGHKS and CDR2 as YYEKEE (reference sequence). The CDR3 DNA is TGTGCCAGCAGCTTGATCGAGATAGCGGTGCAAAAGGAGCAGTACTTC. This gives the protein CASSLIEIAVQKEQYF.

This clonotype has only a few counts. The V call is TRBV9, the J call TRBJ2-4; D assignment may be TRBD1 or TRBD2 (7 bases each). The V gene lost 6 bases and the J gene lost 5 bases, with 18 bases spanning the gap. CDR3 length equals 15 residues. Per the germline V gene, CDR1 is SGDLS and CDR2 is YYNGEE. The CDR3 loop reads CASNRGGGGENIQYF. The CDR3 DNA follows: TGTGCCAGCAACCGAGGGGGAGGGGGCGAAAACATTCAGTACTTC.